The 29 T cell receptor beta chains presented below share a single source sample, sequenced in a study of shared clonotypes between healthy human individuals. Positively selected for CCR7, the CD45RO-negative cells used as naive CD8 cells excluded terminally differentiated effector memory CD45RA+ cells. Measured with immunoSEQ multiplex PCR; TCRdb has only the in-frame clones, and not every one. Among about 2.1 million clones listed, about 92% were seen once. The sequenced material came from naive CD8+ T cells from PBMCs. These receptors were collected from a man between 18 and 29 years old in good health. Some clones in this sample may be carry-over from other donors' samples.

A note on this clone: Other DNA sequences of this sample code for an identical CDR3. The rearrangement links TRBV6-5 to TRBJ1-5; D ambiguous. Trimming took off 5 bases at V and 0 bases at J, with 8 bases between the two ends. Germline CDR1 MNHEY, CDR2 SVGAGI. CDR3 length equals 14 residues. The CDR3, as DNA: TGTGCCAGCAGTCCGGACCATAGCAATCAGCCCCAGCATTTT. Its protein is CASSPDHSNQPQHF.

V usage is TRBV27 and J usage is TRBJ2-7, with 16 bases matching TRBD2. V shed 0 bases, J shed 7 bases, and the junction held 6 bases outside the gene matches. In germline, CDR1 is MNHEY, CDR2 SMNVEV (reference sequence). CDR3 length: 17 residues. The CDR3 spells CASSLSGTSGRAGEQYF. The CDR3 DNA follows: TGTGCCAGCAGTTTATCCGGGACTAGCGGGAGGGCGGGGGAGCAGTACTTC.

The chain carries TRBV28 and TRBJ2-4, with D perhaps TRBD1 (5 bases). Germline assignment: CDR1 MDHEN and CDR2 SYDVKM. The CDR3 runs 13 residues. V was trimmed by 5 bases and J by 4 bases, leaving 9 bases between them. CDR3 in amino acids: CASSPDRKNIQYF. The CDR3 region has the DNA TGTGCCAGCAGTCCTGACAGAAAAAACATTCAGTACTTC.

V gene TRBV28 combines with J gene TRBJ1-3; D uncertain. The CDR3 runs 14 residues. The V end was cut by 3 bases, the J end by 0 bases, with 6 bases between. Germline lookup yields CDR1 MDHEN and CDR2 SYDVKM. The CDR3: CASSFVDSGNTIYF. Written as DNA, the CDR3 is TGTGCCAGCAGTTTCGTGGACTCTGGAAACACCATATATTTT.

This chain uses TRBV4-1 with TRBJ2-7; no reliable D call. The length of the CDR3 is 17 residues. Germline V gene sequence: CDR1 MGHRA, CDR2 YSYEKL. The ends were cut back, 0 bases at V and 0 bases at J, with 15 bases in the middle. The CDR3, as DNA: TGCGCCAGCAGCCAAGAGTGGGGTTTCCATGCCTCCTACGAGCAGTACTTC. Translating gives CASSQEWGFHASYEQYF.

The chain combines TRBV5-1 with TRBJ1-5; possible D gene TRBD1, 6 bases. CDR1 is SGHRS, CDR2 YFSETQ, per germline. The germline V and J ends were trimmed by 4 bases and 7 bases, with 15 bases remaining between them. CDR3 length equals 14 residues. DNA of the CDR3: TGCGCCAGCAGCCCCAAACGGGGGCCCCAGCCCCAGCATTTT. Amino acids: CASSPKRGPQPQHF.

The chain combines TRBV9 with TRBJ2-1; 11 bases line up with TRBD2. The CDR3 totals 15 residues. After removal of 3 bases from V and 6 bases from J, the junction contained 5 bases not matched to a gene. From germline, CDR1 is SGDLS and CDR2 YYNGEE. The CDR3 spells CASSGTSGLGNEQFF. As DNA, the CDR3 is TGTGCCAGCAGCGGGACTAGCGGGTTAGGCAATGAGCAGTTCTTC.

This clone was seen once. The chain uses TRBV2 and TRBJ1-2, with D maybe TRBD1 (5 bases). The CDR3 extends over 16 amino acids. The germline gives CDR1 SNHLY, CDR2 FYNNEI. V lost 2 bases and J lost 5, with 18 bases in between. The CDR3 DNA is TGTGCCAGCAGTGAAAGTAGCTGGGGGATTGGTTATGGCTACACCTTC. Residues: CASSESSWGIGYGYTF.

The chain is built from TRBV19 and TRBJ1-1, with D unclear. The CDR3 is 14 residues long. CDR1 is LNHDA, CDR2 SQIVND, per germline (reference sequence). V dropped 1 base and J dropped 5 bases, with 11 bases sitting between them. CDR3 in DNA: TGTGCCAGTAGTATAGCCGGGCTTGGAACTGAAGCTTTCTTT. It encodes CASSIAGLGTEAFF.

The V gene is TRBV5-1, the J gene TRBJ2-3, with D perhaps being TRBD1 or TRBD2 (5 bases each). CDR3 length: 15 amino acids. V lost 7 bases, J lost 0 bases, and 15 bases lay in between. Germline V CDR1 and CDR2: SGHRS, YFSETQ. As DNA, the CDR3 is TGCGCCAGCTTCCTTGGGGCGGGTAGCACAGATACGCAGTATTTT. Translating it yields CASFLGAGSTDTQYF.

This chain uses TRBV15 with TRBJ2-7, with D possibly matching TRBD2 (6 bases). The germline V and J ends were trimmed by 5 bases and 2 bases, with 19 bases remaining between them. Germline V lookup: CDR1 LNHNV, CDR2 YYDKDF (reference sequence). This CDR3 has 16 residues. CDR3 DNA: TGTGCCACCAGCCGGACCGGGACTGGGACGACCTACGAGCAGTACTTC. Translated: CATSRTGTGTTYEQYF.

V and J are TRBV27 and TRBJ2-3; 9 bases agree with TRBD2. With V trimmed by 5 bases and J by 4 bases, 13 bases remained unmatched. The germline V gene has CDR1 MNHEY and CDR2 SMNVEV (reference sequence). There are 17 residues in the CDR3. The CDR3, as DNA: TGTGCCAGCAGTAGGGGAAGGCGGGAGGGCGGTTCAGATACGCAGTATTTT. It encodes CASSRGRREGGSDTQYF.

This chain joins TRBV5-6 and TRBJ2-3, with 14 bases fitting TRBD2. The CDR3 has 19 amino acids. Trimming at V came to 3 bases and at J to 2 bases, leaving 11 bases not matched to a gene. Per the germline V gene, CDR1 is SGHDT and CDR2 is YYEEEE. The CDR3: CASSSSGTSGSYYTDTQYF. The DNA of the CDR3 is TGTGCCAGCAGCTCCTCCGGGACTAGCGGGAGTTACTACACAGATACGCAGTATTTT.

J is TRBJ2-5 and V is TRBV2, with 16 bases matching TRBD2. The CDR3 is 16 residues long. Germline CDR1 SNHLY, CDR2 FYNNEI. V lost 7 bases and J lost 4; bases outside the gene matches: 6. The CDR3 nucleotides are TGTGCCAGCACCGGGACTAGCGGGAGGGCCAGAGAGACCCAGTACTTC. Protein: CASTGTSGRARETQYF.

To note about this clone: This sample also contains other DNA sequences that code for the same CDR3. The chain links TRBV28 to TRBJ2-1; D remains ambiguous. Deletions cut 2 bases from V and 8 bases from J, with 7 bases between. The germline V gene encodes CDR1 MDHEN and CDR2 SYDVKM. The CDR3 runs to 12 residues. The CDR3 coding sequence is TGTGCCAGCAGTTTAAAGGGCTATGAGCAGTTCTTC. Translated, it gives CASSLKGYEQFF.

The chain is built from TRBV30 and TRBJ2-2; D is unclear. The germline V and J ends were trimmed by 2 bases and 1 base, with 5 bases remaining between them. The V gene's germline CDR1 is GTSNPN and CDR2 SVGIG (reference sequence). CDR3 length: 13 amino acids. The CDR3: CAWSLMNTGELFF. The DNA of the CDR3 is TGTGCCTGGAGTTTGATGAACACCGGGGAGCTGTTTTTT. Full variable domain (missing parts from reference TRBV30 and TRBJ2-2): SQTIHQWPATLVQPVGSPLSLECTVEGTSNPNLYWYRQAAGRGLQLLFYSVGIGQISSEVPQNLSASRPQDRQFILSSKKLLLSDSGFYLCAWSLMNTGELFFGEGSRLTVL.

CDR3: CASSAGTEIYEQYF. CDR3 DNA: TGTGCCAGCAGCGCCGGGACAGAGATATACGAGCAGTACTTC. V and J are TRBV7-8 and TRBJ2-7; 7 nucleotides align to TRBD1. The CDR3 has 14 amino acids. J gave up 4 bases and V 5 bases, and 8 bases lay outside the gene matches. CDR1 and CDR2 from the germline V gene are SGHVS and FQNEAQ.

This chain joins TRBV28 and TRBJ2-2; no firm D call. V was shortened by 6 bases and J by 5 bases, with 13 bases between the two germline ends. The CDR3 sequence is 14 residues long. From germline, CDR1 is MDHEN and CDR2 SYDVKM. The CDR3 spells CASRPSSGTGELFF. The CDR3 bases are TGTGCCAGCAGACCCAGTTCGGGTACCGGGGAGCTGTTTTTT.

This rearrangement joins TRBV5-6 to TRBJ1-2; D is perhaps TRBD1 (5 bases). The CDR3 contains 14 residues. Germline CDR1 SGHDT, CDR2 YYEEEE. V was trimmed by 0 bases and J by 0 bases, leaving 6 bases between them. The CDR3 DNA follows: TGTGCCAGCAGCTTGGACAGGACTAACTATGGCTACACCTTC. This gives the protein CASSLDRTNYGYTF. The full variable domain, completed using reference TRBV5-6 and TRBJ1-2, is DAGVTQSPTHLIKTRGQQVTLRCSPKSGHDTVSWYQQALGQGPQFIFQYYEEEERQRGNFPDRFSGHQFPNYSSELNVNALLLGDSALYLCASSLDRTNYGYTFGSGTRLTVV.

This chain uses TRBV12-5 with TRBJ2-2, with TRBD1 matching 11 bases. The CDR3 spans 18 residues. The germline V gene has CDR1 LGHNT and CDR2 FRNRAP. With 1 base clipped from V and 4 bases from J, the junction kept 8 bases outside the gene matches. CDR3 coding DNA: TGTGCTAGTGGTTTGGGAGGACAGGGGGCTGCGGGCACCGGGGAGCTGTTTTTT. It yields the protein CASGLGGQGAAGTGELFF. The full variable domain, its missing parts supplied by reference TRBV12-5 and TRBJ2-2, is DARVTQTPRHKVTEMGQEVTMRCQPILGHNTVFWYRQTMMQGLELLAYFRNRAPLDDSGMPKDRFSAEMPDATLATLKIQPSEPRDSAVYFCASGLGGQGAAGTGELFFGEGSRLTVL.

The rearrangement joins TRBV13 to TRBJ2-4; TRBD2 agrees at 8 bases. This CDR3 contains 15 residues. Germline loops: CDR1 PRHDT, CDR2 FYEKMQ (reference sequence). With 4 bases clipped from V and 1 base from J, the junction kept 3 bases outside the gene matches. The CDR3 region is CASSWREVAKNIQYF. CDR3 bases: TGTGCCAGCAGCTGGCGGGAGGTGGCCAAAAACATTCAGTACTTC.

The chain is built from TRBV29-1 and TRBJ2-7; 10 bases are a match to TRBD1. Germline CDR1 SQVTM, CDR2 ANQGSEA. The trim removed 6 bases at V and 4 bases at J, leaving 18 bases unmatched. The CDR3 has 17 residues. In nucleotides, the CDR3 is TGCAGCGTCGCAGGGGGGCCGGGACAGGGGATGGGATACGAGCAGTACTTC. Its translation is CSVAGGPGQGMGYEQYF.

J is TRBJ2-4 and V is TRBV9; the D call may be TRBD1 or TRBD2 (5 bases each). V was clipped by 0 bases and J by 1 base, with 11 bases between them. Germline V gene sequence: CDR1 SGDLS, CDR2 YYNGEE. The CDR3 is made up of 16 amino acids. The CDR3 DNA sequence: TGTGCCAGCAGCGTAGACGACAGAGGGGCCAAAAACATTCAGTACTTC. Translation: CASSVDDRGAKNIQYF.

The CDR3 sequence is CAWSVSAGASTDTQYF. CDR3 nucleotides: TGTGCCTGGAGTGTATCTGCGGGGGCTAGCACAGATACGCAGTATTTT. This chain connects TRBV30 to TRBJ2-3, with D perhaps matching TRBD2 (7 bases). V shed 0 bases and J shed 0 bases, with 13 bases lying between them. Per the germline V gene, CDR1 is GTSNPN and CDR2 is SVGIG (reference sequence). The CDR3 is 16 residues long.

The gene calls are TRBV7-9 and TRBJ2-5; D unresolved. Per the germline V gene, CDR1 is SEHNR and CDR2 is FQNEAQ (reference sequence). This CDR3 has 14 residues. The V and J ends lost 5 bases and 1 base respectively, with 11 bases between them. The CDR3 loop reads CASSEGTVQETQYF. DNA of the CDR3: TGTGCCAGCAGCGAAGGAACGGTCCAAGAGACCCAGTACTTC.

The rearrangement uses TRBV11-2 and TRBJ2-2; weak D call: TRBD2 (6 bases). Trimming left V 5 bases short and J 1 base short, with 20 bases between. The length of the CDR3 is 18 residues. Per germline, CDR1 SGHAT and CDR2 FQNNGV. In nucleotides, the CDR3 is TGTGCCAGCAGCCGGGGGACCATTCGGGGCCTGAACACCGGGGAGCTGTTTTTT. As protein: CASSRGTIRGLNTGELFF.

The chain carries TRBV5-6 and TRBJ2-3; no clear D gene. The CDR3 sequence is 15 residues long. Trimming shortened V by 4 bases and J by 3 bases, and 15 bases separated the two germline ends. Germline CDR1 SGHDT, CDR2 YYEEEE. CDR3: CASSRYSRGTDTQYF. The CDR3 bases are TGTGCCAGCAGCCGCTACAGCCGAGGTACAGATACGCAGTATTTT.

This chain uses TRBV29-1 with TRBJ2-5; possibly TRBD2 for D (5 bases). Per the germline V gene, CDR1 is SQVTM and CDR2 is ANQGSEA. V lost 6 bases to trimming and J lost 2 bases, with 10 bases between them. CDR3 length equals 12 residues. CDR3 amino acids: CSVPGIQETQYF. The CDR3 DNA reads as TGCAGCGTCCCCGGGATACAAGAGACCCAGTACTTC.

The chain links TRBV7-3 to TRBJ2-3; D gene uncertain. The V and J ends lost 5 bases and 0 bases respectively, with 18 bases between them. This CDR3 spans 17 amino acids. CDR1 and CDR2 (germline): SGHTA, FQGTGA. CDR3 DNA: TGTGCCAGCAGCGCCCGGACCCTGTATGATAGCACAGATACGCAGTATTTT. Protein product: CASSARTLYDSTDTQYF.